This TCR beta chain was profiled in a study of T cell responses to AZD1222 COVID-19 vaccine. Study outcomes and limitations: Along spike, vaccine-associated CD4 TCRs were found throughout, with dominance at 160-218 and 743-854. At baseline, seropositivity was found in only six AZD1222 recipients. Targets within unmutated variant regions were reportedly found for nearly half of spike-specific TCRs. White British donors predominated, females outnumbered males, and clonal diversity was possibly underestimated.

Using immunoSEQ multiplex PCR, the repertoire was profiled, and TCRdb retains in-frame clones only, with some absent. Of about 100,000 clones listed, approximately 90% are singletons. Of note for this clone: Its antigen is as yet unknown.

The germline V gene has CDR1 SGHVS and CDR2 FQNEAQ. The CDR3 covers 15 residues. V lost 3 bases and J 6 bases, leaving 15 bases between the germline ends. The sequence derives from an adult who received the AZD1222 COVID-19 vaccine. The J gene is TRBJ1-5, the V gene TRBV7-8; D may be TRBD1 (6 bases). The material sequenced was peripheral blood, taken 28 days after the second AZD1222 dose. The CDR3, as DNA: TGTGCCAGCAGCTTTTACCAGGGGCCTTCTCAGCCCCAGCATTTT. Its translation is CASSFYQGPSQPQHF.